The present TCR beta chain was sequenced within a study of T cell repertoires in cytomegalovirus infection. Trimming cost V 6 bases and J 11 bases, with 19 bases left between them. Germline loops: CDR1 DFQATT, CDR2 SNEGSKA (reference sequence). The CDR3 runs 12 residues. TCRdb fed the reads into MiXCR, producing one record per CDR3 protein. The sample includes 600,000 to 700,000 distinct CDR3 sequences, roughly 36% of them seen just once. This clonotype was counted between two and nine times. Its matching antigen is unknown. The receptor was derived from a human donor in good health (CMV status not recorded). Some clones in this sample may be carry-over from other donors' samples. The V and J genes are TRBV20-1 and TRBJ1-1, with a tentative D call TRBD1 (6 bases). The input for sequencing was cultured PBMCs, taken from culture after CMV antigen stimulation. CDR3: CSANQDSTGAFF. The CDR3 DNA sequence: TGCAGTGCCAATCAGGACAGCACTGGGGCTTTCTTT.